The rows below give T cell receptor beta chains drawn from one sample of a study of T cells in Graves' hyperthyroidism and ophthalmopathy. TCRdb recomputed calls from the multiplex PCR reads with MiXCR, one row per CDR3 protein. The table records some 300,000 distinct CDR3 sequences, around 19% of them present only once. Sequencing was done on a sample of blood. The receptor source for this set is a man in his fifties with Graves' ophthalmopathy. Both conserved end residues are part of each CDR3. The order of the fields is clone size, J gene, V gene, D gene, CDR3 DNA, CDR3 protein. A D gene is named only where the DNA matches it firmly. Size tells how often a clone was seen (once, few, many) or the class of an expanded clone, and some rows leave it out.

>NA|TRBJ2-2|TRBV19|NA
TGTGCCAGTAGTGGCAGACAGGAAAAGAACACCGGGGAGCTGTTTTTT
CASSGRQEKNTGELFF
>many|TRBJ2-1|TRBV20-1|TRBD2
TGCAGTGCTAGAGTTTTTAGCGGGATTGGGAATGAGCAGTTCTTC
CSARVFSGIGNEQFF
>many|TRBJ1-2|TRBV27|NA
TGTGCCAGCAGTTATCGGACGGGGGCAACTGGCTACACCTTC
CASSYRTGATGYTF
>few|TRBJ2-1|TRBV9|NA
TGTGCCAGCAGCGTAGTGGACGGACCCTACAATGAGCAGTTCTTC
CASSVVDGPYNEQFF
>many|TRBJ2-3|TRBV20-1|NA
TGCAGTGCTAGAGACTCACTCACAGATACGCAGTATTTT
CSARDSLTDTQYF
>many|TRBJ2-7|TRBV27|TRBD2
TGTGCCAGCAGTTCTATAGCGGGGCCCTACGAGCAGTACTTC
CASSSIAGPYEQYF
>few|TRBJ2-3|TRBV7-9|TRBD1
TGTGCCAGCAGCTTAGCGGGACAGGACACAGATACGCAGTATTTT
CASSLAGQDTDTQYF
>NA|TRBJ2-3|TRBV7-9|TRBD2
TGTGCCAGCAGCTCACTAGCGATACTCACAGATACGCAGTATTTT
CASSSLAILTDTQYF
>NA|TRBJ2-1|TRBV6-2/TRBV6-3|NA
TGTGCCAGCAGTTCCCATACGACCCCGTACAATGAGCAGTTCTTC
CASSSHTTPYNEQFF
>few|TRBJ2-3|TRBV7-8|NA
TGTGCCAGCAGCTCACCTCCCGGGCCCCCGAGAGATACGCAGTATTTT
CASSSPPGPPRDTQYF
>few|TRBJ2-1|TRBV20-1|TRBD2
TGCAGTGCTAGAGGGCGGGGAGCTAGCGGAACCAATGAGCAGTTCTTC
CSARGRGASGTNEQFF
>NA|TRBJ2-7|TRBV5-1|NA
TGCGCCAGCAGCTTTCGGCAGACCAGCTCCTACGAGCAGTACTTC
CASSFRQTSSYEQYF
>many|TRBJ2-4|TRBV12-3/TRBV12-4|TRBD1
TGTGCCAGCACAGCGGGACAGGGGAAGGCCAAAAACATTCAGTACTTC
CASTAGQGKAKNIQYF
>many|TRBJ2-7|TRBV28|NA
TGTGCCAGCAGTTTAGCGGGGATAGGAGACGAGCAGTACTTC
CASSLAGIGDEQYF
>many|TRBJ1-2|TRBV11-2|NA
TGTGCCAGCAGCTTAGGGCAGTATGGCTACACCTTC
CASSLGQYGYTF
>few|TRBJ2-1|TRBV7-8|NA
TGTGCCAGCAGCTTTCGTCAGGGGGGCTACAATGAGCAGTTCTTC
CASSFRQGGYNEQFF
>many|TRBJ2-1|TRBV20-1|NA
TGCAGTGCTAGGGGGCACAATGAGCAGTTCTTC
CSARGHNEQFF
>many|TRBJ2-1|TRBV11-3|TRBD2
TGTGCCAGCAGCCCCCGCGGGAGTGGCAACAATGAGCAGTTCTTC
CASSPRGSGNNEQFF
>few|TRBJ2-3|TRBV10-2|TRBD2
TGCGCCAGCAGTGCCCACGGGACTAAAAGCACAGATACGCAGTATTTT
CASSAHGTKSTDTQYF
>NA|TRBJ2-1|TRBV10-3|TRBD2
TGTGCCACCTCAATACCCGGGAGGGATAATGAGCAGTTCTTC
CATSIPGRDNEQFF
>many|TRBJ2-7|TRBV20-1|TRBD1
TGCAGTGCACAGACAGGGGACTCCTACGAGCAGTACTTC
CSAQTGDSYEQYF
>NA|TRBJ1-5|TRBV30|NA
TGTGCCTGGAGTGAAGAACTCAATCAGCCCCAGCATTTT
CAWSEELNQPQHF
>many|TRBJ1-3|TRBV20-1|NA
TGCAGTGCTAGTGGGGGCGAGGATTCAGGAAACACCATATATTTT
CSASGGEDSGNTIYF
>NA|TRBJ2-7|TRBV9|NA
TGTGCCAGCAGCGTAACGGCCCAAAGCTCCTACGAGCAGTACTTC
CASSVTAQSSYEQYF
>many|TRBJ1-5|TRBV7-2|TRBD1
TGTGCCAGCAGCTTAGCGGGACAGGGGGGTCAGCCCCAGCATTTT
CASSLAGQGGQPQHF
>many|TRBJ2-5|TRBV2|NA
TGTGCCAGCAGTGAAGGCCCAGGGTATCAAGAGACCCAGTACTTC
CASSEGPGYQETQYF
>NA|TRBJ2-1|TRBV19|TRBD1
TGTGCCAGTATGCCGGACAGGTCCCTCAATGAGCAGTTCTTC
CASMPDRSLNEQFF
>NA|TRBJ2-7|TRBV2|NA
TGTGCCAGCAGTGTCTTCGCCGGGGCCGAGCAGTACTTC
CASSVFAGAEQYF
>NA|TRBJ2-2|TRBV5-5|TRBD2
TGTGCCAGCAGCACGCTAGCGGGGAACATCGGGGAGCTGTTTTTC
CASSTLAGNIGELFF
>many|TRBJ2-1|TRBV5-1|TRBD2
TGCGCCAGCAGCTTAGAACCAGGGCTAGCGGGGGAGATCTACAATGAGCAGTTCTTC
CASSLEPGLAGEIYNEQFF
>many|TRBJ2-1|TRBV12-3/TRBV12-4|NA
TGTGCCAGCAGTCCTAGCGAGAGCTCCTACAATGAGCAGTTCTTC
CASSPSESSYNEQFF
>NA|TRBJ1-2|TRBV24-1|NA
TGTGCCACCAGTGATGGATCGGCAGGGACGTATGGCTACACCTTC
CATSDGSAGTYGYTF
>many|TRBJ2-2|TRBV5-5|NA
TGTGCCAGCAAACCCTTTAATGCCGGGGAGCTGTTTTTT
CASKPFNAGELFF
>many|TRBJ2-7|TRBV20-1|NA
TGCAGTGCAACCCTAGTGCGTGAGCAGTACTTC
CSATLVREQYF
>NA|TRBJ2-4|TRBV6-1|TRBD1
TGTGCCAGCAGTGAAGGGACAGGGGGCTTCAAAAACATTCAGTACTTC
CASSEGTGGFKNIQYF
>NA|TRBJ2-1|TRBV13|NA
TGTGCCAGCAGCTTAGGACAGGTCTCCTACAATGAGCAGTTCTTC
CASSLGQVSYNEQFF
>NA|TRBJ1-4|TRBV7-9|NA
TGTGCCAGCAGCCTCAGCGGGGGCTATGAAAAACTGTTTTTT
CASSLSGGYEKLFF
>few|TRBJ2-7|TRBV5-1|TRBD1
TGCGCCAGCAGCTTACCGGGACAGGCTGAGCAGTACTTC
CASSLPGQAEQYF
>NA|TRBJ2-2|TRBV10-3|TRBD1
TGTGCCATCACCCGAACCGGGACAGAGAACACCGGGGAGCTGTTTTTT
CAITRTGTENTGELFF
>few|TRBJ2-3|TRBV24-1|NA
TGTGCCACCAGTGAGTCGGGAGCATCAGATACGCAGTATTTT
CATSESGASDTQYF
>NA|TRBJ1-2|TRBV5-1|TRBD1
TGCGCCAGCAGCTTGGCGCAACAGGGGAATGGTGGCTACACCTTC
CASSLAQQGNGGYTF
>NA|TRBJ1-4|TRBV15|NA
TGTGCCACCAGCAGAGAGGGGGAAAAACTGTTTTTT
CATSREGEKLFF
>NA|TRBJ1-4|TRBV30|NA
TGTGCCTGCCGAAGGGGTGAAAAACTGTTTTTT
CACRRGEKLFF
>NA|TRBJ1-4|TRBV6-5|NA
TGTGCCAGCGGGCGGGGGGAAGTAAATGAAAAACTGTTTTTT
CASGRGEVNEKLFF
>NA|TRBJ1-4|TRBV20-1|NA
TGCAGTGCCCTAGAGATAGCGGGAACAGCGGTGTTTTTT
CSALEIAGTAVFF
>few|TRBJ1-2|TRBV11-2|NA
TGTGCCAGCAGTCCCCCCCTTGGGCATGGCTACACCTTC
CASSPPLGHGYTF
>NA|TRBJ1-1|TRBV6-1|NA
TGTGCCAGCAGGCGGGGGGTTACGATGAACACTGAAGCTTTCTTT
CASRRGVTMNTEAFF
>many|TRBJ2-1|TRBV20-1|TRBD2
TGCAGTGCTCAGAAACTAGCGGGGAGCTCCTACAATGAGCAGTTCTTC
CSAQKLAGSSYNEQFF
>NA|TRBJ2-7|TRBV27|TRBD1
TGTGCCAGCAGTTTATCTAGGACAGGGTCCTACGAGCAGTACTTC
CASSLSRTGSYEQYF
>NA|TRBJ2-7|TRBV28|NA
TGTGCCAGCAGTTTGGGGTGGGTCCTCTACGAGCAGTACTTC
CASSLGWVLYEQYF
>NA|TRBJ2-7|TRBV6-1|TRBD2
TGTGCCAGCAGTCCCTTGGGAGGGAGGACATACGAGCAGTACTTC
CASSPLGGRTYEQYF
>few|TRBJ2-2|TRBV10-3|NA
TGTGCCATCAGGCAGGGTGAAGCTCTCGCGGTTGGGACCGGGGAGCTGTTTTTT
CAIRQGEALAVGTGELFF
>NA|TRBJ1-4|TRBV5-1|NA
TGCGCCAGCAGCTTCGGCAGGGGTGAAAAACTGTTTTTT
CASSFGRGEKLFF
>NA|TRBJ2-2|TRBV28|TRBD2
TGTGCCAGCAGTTTTCGAAGCGGGGGAGGGACAGGGGAGCTGTTTTTT
CASSFRSGGGTGELFF
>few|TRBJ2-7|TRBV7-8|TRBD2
TGTGCCAGCAGCTTAGTTACTAGCGGGGCCGAGCAGTACTTC
CASSLVTSGAEQYF
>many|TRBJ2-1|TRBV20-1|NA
TGCCTCAGTGGTTCATACCAGGGCCACTCCTACAATGAGCAGTTCTTC
CLSGSYQGHSYNEQFF
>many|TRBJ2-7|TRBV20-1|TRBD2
TGCAGTGCTAGAGGAGAACTAGCGGGGTTCTACGAGCAGTACTTC
CSARGELAGFYEQYF